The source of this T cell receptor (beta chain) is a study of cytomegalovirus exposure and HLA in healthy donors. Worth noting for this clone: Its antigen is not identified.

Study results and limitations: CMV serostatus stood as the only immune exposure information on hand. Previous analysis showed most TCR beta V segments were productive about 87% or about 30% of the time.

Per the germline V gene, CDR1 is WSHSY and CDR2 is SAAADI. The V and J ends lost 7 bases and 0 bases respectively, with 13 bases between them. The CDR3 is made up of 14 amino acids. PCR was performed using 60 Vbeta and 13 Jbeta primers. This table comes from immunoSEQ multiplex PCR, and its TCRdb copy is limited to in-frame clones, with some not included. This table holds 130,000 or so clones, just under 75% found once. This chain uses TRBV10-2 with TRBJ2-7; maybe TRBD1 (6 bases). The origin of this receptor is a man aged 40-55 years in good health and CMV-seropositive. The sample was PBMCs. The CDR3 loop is CASNRDTNSYEQYF. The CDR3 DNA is TGCGCCAGCAACCGGGACACCAACTCCTACGAGCAGTACTTC.